The 25 T cell receptor beta chains reported below all come from one sample, sequenced in a study of CD8+ T cells in alopecia areata. Sequencing relied on a cDNA template that was reverse transcribed from extracted RNA. TCRdb's copy holds only in-frame clones and misses some; the assay was immunoSEQ multiplex PCR. The repertoire consists of around 190,000 clones, with just under 65% occurring once and the leading ten covering approximately 1.2%. Treatment described: oral pan-JAK inhibitor, 5-10 mg twice daily. The source material was CD4+ T cells sorted from blood, sampled around week 47, from a patient treated with tofacitinib. These receptors all come from a human donor with alopecia areata.

This clone was seen only a few times. The chain uses TRBV10-3 and TRBJ2-7; no clear D gene. Trimming stripped 0 bases from V and 0 bases from J, with 21 bases between. CDR3 length equals 19 residues. CDR1 ENHRY and CDR2 SYGVKD come from the germline V gene. The CDR3 is CAISESDPIKKTASYEQYF. The CDR3 coding sequence is TGTGCCATCAGTGAGTCTGACCCGATTAAGAAGACGGCCTCCTACGAGCAGTACTTC.

The rearrangement uses TRBV5-6 and TRBJ2-5, with a possible D match to TRBD2 (7 bases). CDR3 length: 13 amino acids. Germline V gene sequence: CDR1 SGHDT, CDR2 YYEEEE. V was shortened by 3 bases and J by 5 bases, with 11 bases between the two germline ends. The CDR3 spells CASSSGGLETQYF. CDR3 in DNA: TGTGCCAGCAGCTCGGGGGGCCTGGAGACCCAGTACTTC.

V usage is TRBV5-4 and J usage is TRBJ2-1; 14 nucleotides agree with TRBD2. Trimming cost V 3 bases and J 0 bases; bases outside gene matches: 2. CDR1 and CDR2 from the germline V gene are SGHNT and YYREEE (reference sequence). The CDR3 contains 17 residues. Here the CDR3 DNA reads TGTGCCAGCAGCTGGGGACTAGCGGGGGACTCCTACAATGAGCAGTTCTTC. It encodes CASSWGLAGDSYNEQFF.

This chain links TRBV27 with TRBJ2-5; D not certain. This CDR3 contains 14 residues. Looked up from germline, CDR1 is MNHEY and CDR2 is SMNVEV (reference sequence). V lost 0 bases, J lost 2 bases, and 7 bases lay in between. CDR3 sequence reads: CASSLSPGQETQYF. The CDR3, as DNA: TGTGCCAGCAGTTTATCGCCAGGTCAAGAGACCCAGTACTTC.

This clone has a handful of counts. The V gene is TRBV9, the J gene TRBJ2-3, with D possibly TRBD1 on 5 matching bases. V lost 3 bases, J lost 2 bases, and 10 bases lay in between. Germline CDR1 is SGDLS and CDR2 is YYNGEE. The CDR3 is made up of 14 amino acids. In DNA form, the CDR3 reads TGTGCCAGCAGCGGAAGACAGACCACAGATACGCAGTATTTT. Translating gives CASSGRQTTDTQYF.

The V and J genes are TRBV5-1 and TRBJ2-1, with TRBD2 matching over 11 bases. J was trimmed by 4 bases and V by 2 bases; bases with no gene match: 2. Germline V gene data show CDR1 as SGHRS and CDR2 as YFSETQ. CDR3 size: 15 residues. CDR3: CASSFGLAGYNEQFF. CDR3 in DNA: TGCGCCAGCAGCTTCGGACTAGCGGGTTACAATGAGCAGTTCTTC.

The rearrangement links TRBV14 to TRBJ1-6; the D is unclear. Germline assignment: CDR1 SGHDN and CDR2 FVKESK. The CDR3 has 14 amino acids. Trimming removed 0 bases at V and 4 bases at J, with 4 bases between. The CDR3 bases are TGTGCCAGCAGCCAAGAGAGTTATAATTCACCCCTCCACTTT. This sequence encodes CASSQESYNSPLHF.

The V gene is TRBV7-2, the J gene TRBJ2-1; 8 bases map to TRBD1. V gave up 1 base and J gave up 2 bases; unmatched junction bases: 10. Germline CDR1 reads SGHTA; CDR2 reads FQGNSA. The CDR3 extends over 18 amino acids. CDR3 in DNA: TGTGCCAGCAGCTTAGGGGACAGGTATCGTATTCCCTACAATGAGCAGTTCTTC. Translation gives CASSLGDRYRIPYNEQFF.

The chain joins TRBV18 to TRBJ1-4; no clear D gene. Germline CDR1 is KGHSH and CDR2 is LQKENI. The CDR3 contains 13 residues. V was pared by 4 bases and J by 8 bases, with 11 bases between. In DNA form, the CDR3 reads TGTGCCAGCTCACTGGGCTATCAGGAAAAACTGTTTTTT. Amino acid sequence: CASSLGYQEKLFF. Combining the CDR3 with reference TRBV18 and TRBJ1-4 gives the whole variable domain NAGVMQNPRHLVRRRGQEARLRCSPMKGHSHVYWYRQLPEEGLKFMVYLQKENIIDESGMPKERFSAEFPKEGPSILRIQQVVRGDSAAYFCASSLGYQEKLFFGSGTQLSVL.

The chain carries TRBV2 and TRBJ1-5; D is undetermined. This CDR3 is built from 13 residues. Trimming removed 1 base from V and 5 bases from J, with 6 bases in between. CDR1 is SNHLY and CDR2 is FYNNEI in the germline V gene. CDR3 DNA sequence: TGTGCCAGCAGTGAAGGCACATATCAGCCCCAGCATTTT. Translation: CASSEGTYQPQHF.

The rearrangement uses TRBV5-1 and TRBJ2-5, with D possibly matching TRBD1 (5 bases). With 3 bases removed from V and 4 bases from J, the gap between germline ends came to 22 bases. The CDR3 consists of 17 residues. Per the germline V gene, CDR1 is SGHRS and CDR2 is YFSETQ. The CDR3 nucleotides are TGCGCCAGCAGCTCCGGATCTGAAGACAGAAGAACAGAGACCCAGTACTTC. This translates into CASSSGSEDRRTETQYF.

This clone was picked up a small number of times. The V gene is TRBV29-1, the J gene TRBJ2-5, with D possibly being TRBD1 or TRBD2 (5 bases each). The CDR3 has 11 amino acids. From germline, CDR1 is SQVTM and CDR2 ANQGSEA. V gave up 6 bases and J gave up 5 bases, with 10 bases separating them. CDR3 bases: TGCAGCGTGGCCAGGGACGAGACCCAGTACTTC. This codes for CSVARDETQYF.

This clone was recorded only once. The chain has TRBV5-1 and TRBJ2-2; 7 nucleotides match TRBD1. Germline trimming cut 0 bases from V and 7 bases from J; bases unmatched to any gene: 15. CDR3 length: 18 amino acids. Germline loops: CDR1 SGHRS, CDR2 YFSETQ. The CDR3 sequence is CASSLEPPGTAYHGELFF. CDR3 DNA sequence: TGCGCCAGCAGCTTGGAACCACCCGGGACAGCCTATCACGGGGAGCTGTTTTTT.

The rearrangement joins TRBV13 to TRBJ2-4; D remains ambiguous. The ends were cut back, 2 bases at V and 4 bases at J, with 9 bases in the middle. CDR1 and CDR2 from the germline V gene are PRHDT and FYEKMQ (reference sequence). This CDR3 has 14 amino acids. The CDR3 reads CASSLQGIKNIQYF. DNA of the CDR3: TGTGCCAGCAGCTTACAAGGGATAAAAAACATTCAGTACTTC.

A few counts support this clone. V usage is TRBV14 and J usage is TRBJ2-3, with a weak D call TRBD2 (6 bases). CDR3 length: 13 residues. Trimming removed 4 bases at V and 6 bases at J, with 11 bases between. Germline-derived CDR1 and CDR2 are SGHDN and FVKESK. CDR3 nucleotide sequence: TGTGCCAGCAGCCGTTCAGGGAGGGATACGCAGTATTTT. It translates to CASSRSGRDTQYF.

The chain recombines TRBV6-1 with TRBJ2-5; D is unclear. The CDR3 totals 11 residues. Deletions cut 9 bases from V and 3 bases from J, with 8 bases between. Germline CDR1 is MNHNS and CDR2 is SASEGT. The CDR3 DNA follows: TGTGCCAGTACAATGGAAGAGACCCAGTACTTC. It encodes CASTMEETQYF.

This clone was found a few times. The chain recombines TRBV5-4 with TRBJ1-6; 11 bases are a match to TRBD1. This CDR3 is built from 16 residues. Germline trimming cut 4 bases from V and 7 bases from J; bases unmatched to any gene: 7. Germline-derived CDR1 and CDR2 are SGHNT and YYREEE (reference sequence). CDR3 nucleotide sequence: TGTGCCAGCAGCCCCGGGACAGGGGGTACCAATTCACCCCTCCACTTT. Residues: CASSPGTGGTNSPLHF.

The genes are TRBV4-1 and TRBJ1-2; D gene uncertain. CDR1 is MGHRA, CDR2 YSYEKL, per germline. The CDR3 is 15 residues long. V shed 1 base and J shed 6 bases, with 15 bases lying between them. Here the CDR3 reads CASSQGRQVTNGYTF. CDR3 DNA sequence: TGCGCCAGCAGCCAAGGCCGACAAGTAACTAATGGCTACACCTTC.

A word on this clone: Other DNA sequences within the sample encode an identical CDR3. The genes are TRBV18 and TRBJ2-5, with D uncertain. The CDR3 contains 12 residues. From germline, CDR1 is KGHSH and CDR2 LQKENI. The V end was cut by 1 base, the J end by 3 bases, with 3 bases between. The CDR3 region is CASSPREETQYF. Written as DNA, the CDR3 is TGTGCCAGCTCACCACGGGAAGAGACCCAGTACTTC.

The CDR3: CASSLDGEQYF. CDR3 DNA: TGTGCCAGCAGCTTAGACGGCGAGCAGTACTTC. This sequence joins TRBV7-6 and TRBJ2-7; D gene uncertain. V was clipped by 1 base and J by 6 bases, with 4 bases between them. This CDR3 has 11 residues. CDR1 is SGHVS, CDR2 FNYEAQ, per germline.

This clone was recorded a few times. This chain links TRBV25-1 with TRBJ2-5, with D perhaps TRBD2 (6 bases). This CDR3 contains 13 residues. Per germline, CDR1 MGHDK and CDR2 SYGVNS. Trimming shortened V by 3 bases and J by 6 bases, and 11 bases separated the two germline ends. CDR3 loop: CASSEEGMKTQYF. DNA of the CDR3: TGTGCCAGCAGTGAGGAGGGGATGAAGACCCAGTACTTC.

The chain has TRBV29-1 and TRBJ2-3; a possible D gene is TRBD2 (6 bases). V was clipped by 1 base and J by 6 bases, with 8 bases between them. The CDR3 consists of 12 residues. Germline-derived CDR1 and CDR2 are SQVTM and ANQGSEA. The CDR3 reads CSVEVGGDTQYF. The CDR3 bases are TGCAGCGTTGAAGTAGGAGGGGATACGCAGTATTTT.

The V call is TRBV29-1, the J call TRBJ2-2; no clear D. The CDR3 has 13 residues. The germline CDR1 and CDR2 sequences are SQVTM and ANQGSEA. Trimming took off 5 bases at V and 2 bases at J, with 9 bases between the two ends. Here the CDR3 reads CSVSLANTGELFF. The CDR3 DNA is TGCAGCGTTTCCCTGGCTAACACCGGGGAGCTGTTTTTT.

The chain's CDR3 is CSVDSVLGYTF. The CDR3 coding sequence is TGCAGTGTCGATTCAGTTTTAGGCTACACCTTC. The V gene is TRBV20-1, the J gene TRBJ1-2; D unresolved. V was pared by 7 bases and J by 8 bases, with 14 bases between. Germline V lookup: CDR1 DFQATT, CDR2 SNEGSKA (reference sequence). CDR3 size: 11 residues.

The J gene is TRBJ2-5, the V gene TRBV7-3, with 8 bases aligning to TRBD1. CDR3 length equals 14 residues. Germline CDR1 and CDR2: SGHTA and FQGTGA. V dropped 2 bases and J dropped 7; count of bases not matched to a gene: 6. CDR3 coding DNA: TGTGCCAGCAGCTTAGGAGGACAGGGCGGGACCCAGTACTTC. Its protein is CASSLGGQGGTQYF.